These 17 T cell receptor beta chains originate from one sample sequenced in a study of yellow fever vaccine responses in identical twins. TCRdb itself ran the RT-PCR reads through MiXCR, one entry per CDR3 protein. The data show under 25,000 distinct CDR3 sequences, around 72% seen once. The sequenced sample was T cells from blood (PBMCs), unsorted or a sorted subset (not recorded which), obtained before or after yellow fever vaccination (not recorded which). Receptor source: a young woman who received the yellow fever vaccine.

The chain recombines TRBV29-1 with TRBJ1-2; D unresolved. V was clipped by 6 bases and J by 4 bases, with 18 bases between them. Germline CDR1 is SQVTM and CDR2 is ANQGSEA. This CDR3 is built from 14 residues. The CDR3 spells CSVGRRLPLYGYTF. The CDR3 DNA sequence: TGCAGCGTCGGCCGTCGTCTCCCGCTCTATGGCTACACCTTC.

This CDR3 reads CAISEPPGAGGPGADTQYF. The CDR3 nucleotides read TGTGCCATCAGTGAGCCGCCTGGTGCGGGAGGGCCTGGGGCAGATACGCAGTATTTT. The chain combines TRBV10-3 with TRBJ2-3; TRBD2 aligns across 9 bases. Germline assignment: CDR1 ENHRY and CDR2 SYGVKD. Trimming took 2 bases from V and 4 from J; bases not matched to a gene: 16. The CDR3 totals 19 residues.

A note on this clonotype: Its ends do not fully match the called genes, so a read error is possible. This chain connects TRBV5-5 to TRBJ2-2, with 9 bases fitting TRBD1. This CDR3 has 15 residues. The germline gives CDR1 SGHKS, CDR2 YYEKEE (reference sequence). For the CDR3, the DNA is TGTGCCAGCAGCAAAGGGACAGGGAACCCCGGGGAGCTGTTTTTT. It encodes CASSKGTGNPGELFF.

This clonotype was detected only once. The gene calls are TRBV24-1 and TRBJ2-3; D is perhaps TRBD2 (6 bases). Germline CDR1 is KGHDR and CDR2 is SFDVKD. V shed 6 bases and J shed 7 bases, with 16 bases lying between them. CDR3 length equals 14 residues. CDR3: CATSRSGVTYTQYF. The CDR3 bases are TGTGCCACCAGTAGGTCGGGAGTAACGTATACGCAGTATTTT.

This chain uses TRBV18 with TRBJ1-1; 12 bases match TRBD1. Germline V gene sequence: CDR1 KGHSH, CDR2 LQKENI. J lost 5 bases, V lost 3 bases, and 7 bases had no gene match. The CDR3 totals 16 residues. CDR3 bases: TGTGCCAGCTCACCCGGGACAGGGGGCGCGAAGACTGAAGCTTTCTTT. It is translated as CASSPGTGGAKTEAFF.

The CDR3 sequence is CASHPRTSANEQFF. Here the CDR3 DNA reads TGTGCCAGCCACCCCAGGACTAGCGCCAATGAGCAGTTCTTC. The chain recombines TRBV2 with TRBJ2-1, with TRBD2 matching 9 bases. With 8 bases clipped from V and 6 bases from J, the junction kept 8 bases outside the gene matches. This CDR3 has 14 residues. CDR1 SNHLY and CDR2 FYNNEI come from the germline V gene.

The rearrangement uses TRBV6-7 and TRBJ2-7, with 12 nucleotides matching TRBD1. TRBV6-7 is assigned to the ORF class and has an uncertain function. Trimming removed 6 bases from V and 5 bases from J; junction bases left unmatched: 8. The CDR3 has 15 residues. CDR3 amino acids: CASSNRDRGRDEQYV. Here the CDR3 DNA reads TGTGCCAGCAGCAACCGGGACAGGGGGCGGGACGAGCAGTACGTC.

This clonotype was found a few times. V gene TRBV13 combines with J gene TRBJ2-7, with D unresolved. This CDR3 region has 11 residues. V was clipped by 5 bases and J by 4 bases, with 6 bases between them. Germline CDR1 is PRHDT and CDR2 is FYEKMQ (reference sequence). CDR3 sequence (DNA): TGTGCCAGCAGCCCCATTTACGAGCAGTACTTC. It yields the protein CASSPIYEQYF. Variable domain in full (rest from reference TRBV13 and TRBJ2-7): AAGVIQSPRHLIKEKRETATLKCYPIPRHDTVYWYQQGPGQDPQFLISFYEKMQSDKGSIPDRFSAQQFSDYHSELNMSSLELGDSALYFCASSPIYEQYFGPGTRLTVT.

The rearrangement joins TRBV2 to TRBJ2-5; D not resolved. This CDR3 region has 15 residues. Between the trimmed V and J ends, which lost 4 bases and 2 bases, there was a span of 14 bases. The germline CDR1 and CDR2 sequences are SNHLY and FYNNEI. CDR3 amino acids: CASSAVGGKQETQYF. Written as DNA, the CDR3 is TGTGCCAGCAGTGCGGTCGGCGGCAAACAAGAGACCCAGTACTTC.

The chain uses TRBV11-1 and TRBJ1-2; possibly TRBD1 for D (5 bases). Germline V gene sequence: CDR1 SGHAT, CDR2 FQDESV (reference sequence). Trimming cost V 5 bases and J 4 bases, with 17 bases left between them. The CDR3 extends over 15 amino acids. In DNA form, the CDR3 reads TGTGCCAGCAGCCTACTGAACCCCGGGACCTATGGCTACACCTTC. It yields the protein CASSLLNPGTYGYTF. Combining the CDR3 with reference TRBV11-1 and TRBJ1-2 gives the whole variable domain EAEVAQSPRYKITEKSQAVAFWCDPISGHATLYWYRQILGQGPELLVQFQDESVVDDSQLPKDRFSAERLKGVDSTLKIQPAELGDSAMYLCASSLLNPGTYGYTFGSGTRLTVV.

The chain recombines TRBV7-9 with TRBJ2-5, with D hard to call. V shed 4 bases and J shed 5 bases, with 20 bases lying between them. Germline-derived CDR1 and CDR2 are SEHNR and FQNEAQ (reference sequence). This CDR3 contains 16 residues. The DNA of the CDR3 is TGTGCCAGCAGCTCCCCCCCCGGGCCCCAGAGGGAGACCCAGTACTTC. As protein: CASSSPPGPQRETQYF.

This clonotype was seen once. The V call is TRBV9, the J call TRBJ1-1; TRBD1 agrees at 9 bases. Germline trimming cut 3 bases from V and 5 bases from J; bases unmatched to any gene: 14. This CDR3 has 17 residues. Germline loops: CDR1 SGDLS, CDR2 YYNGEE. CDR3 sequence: CASSDRDRVLPLTEAFF. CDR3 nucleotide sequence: TGTGCCAGCAGCGACAGGGACAGGGTATTACCCCTTACTGAAGCTTTCTTT.

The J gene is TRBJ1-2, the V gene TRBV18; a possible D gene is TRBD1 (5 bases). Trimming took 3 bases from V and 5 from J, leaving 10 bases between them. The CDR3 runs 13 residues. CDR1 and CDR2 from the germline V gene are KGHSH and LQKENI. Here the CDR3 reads CASSPTWGYGYTF. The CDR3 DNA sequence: TGTGCCAGCTCACCGACCTGGGGGTATGGCTACACCTTC. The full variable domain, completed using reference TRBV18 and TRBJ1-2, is NAGVMQNPRHLVRRRGQEARLRCSPMKGHSHVYWYRQLPEEGLKFMVYLQKENIIDESGMPKERFSAEFPKEGPSILRIQQVVRGDSAAYFCASSPTWGYGYTFGSGTRLTVV.

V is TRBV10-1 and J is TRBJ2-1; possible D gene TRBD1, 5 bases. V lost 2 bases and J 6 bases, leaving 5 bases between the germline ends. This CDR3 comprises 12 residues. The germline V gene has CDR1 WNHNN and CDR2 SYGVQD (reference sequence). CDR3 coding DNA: TGCGCCAGCAGTGAGGGGGCCAATGAGCAGTTCTTC. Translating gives CASSEGANEQFF.

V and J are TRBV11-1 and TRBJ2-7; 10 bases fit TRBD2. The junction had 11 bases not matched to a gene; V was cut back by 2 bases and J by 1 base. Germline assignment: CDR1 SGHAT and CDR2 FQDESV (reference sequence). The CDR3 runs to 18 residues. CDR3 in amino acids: CASSLSRASSGGSYEQYF. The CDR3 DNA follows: TGTGCCAGCAGCTTATCCCGAGCTTCTAGCGGGGGTTCCTACGAGCAGTACTTC.

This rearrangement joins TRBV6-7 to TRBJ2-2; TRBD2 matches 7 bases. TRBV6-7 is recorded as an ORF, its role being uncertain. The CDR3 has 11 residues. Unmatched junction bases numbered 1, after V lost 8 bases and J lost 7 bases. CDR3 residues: CASPGGGELFF. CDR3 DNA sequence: TGTGCCAGCCCGGGGGGCGGGGAGCTGTTTTTT.

CDR3 nucleotides: TGTGCCAGCAGCCAAGGGGGGGGGGAGCAGTACGTC. Its translation: CASSQGGGEQYV. This chain uses TRBV3-1 with TRBJ2-7, with 7 bases matching TRBD2. The CDR3 is 12 amino acids. Trimming cost V 1 base and J 7 bases; bases outside gene matches: 1. Per germline, CDR1 LGHDT and CDR2 YNNKEL (reference sequence).